This T cell receptor beta chain was profiled in a study of T cells in Graves' hyperthyroidism and ophthalmopathy. CDR3 length: 15 amino acids. Germline lookup yields CDR1 GTSNPN and CDR2 SVGIG (reference sequence). V was pared by 5 bases and J by 0 bases, with 15 bases between. The study included ophthalmopathy patients with Clinical Activity Score at least 3, NOSPECS grade at least 4 and duration under 3 months. PBMCs stemmed from less than 13 ml fresh peripheral blood. There were TCR beta CDR3 regions amplified from RNA transcripts. TCR CDR3 underwent first-round RT-PCR with the HTBI primer set. Each CDR3 protein is one row after TCRdb ran MiXCR on the multiplex PCR reads. The sample carries around 530,000 distinct CDR3 sequences, roughly 18% recorded once. This clonotype was detected only a few times. Its target is not known. Overall study results and limits: Using 13 V-J features, a model discriminated ophthalmopathy from stable hyperthyroidism. The model anticipated ophthalmopathy a median around six months pre-onset.

The clonotype originates from a young woman with Graves' ophthalmopathy. Sequenced input: blood. This chain uses TRBV30 with TRBJ2-3; the D is unclear. This CDR3 is CAWLNRVSSTDTQYF. Written as DNA, the CDR3 is TGTGCCTGGCTTAATCGGGTCAGTAGCACAGATACGCAGTATTTT.